What follows are 13 T cell receptor beta chains derived from one specimen sequenced in a study of long-term antiretroviral therapy in people with HIV. Assay version v3.0 of immunoSEQ was used, and it was run at survey level. The table came from immunoSEQ multiplex PCR; TCRdb's copy has only in-frame clones and leaves some out. Among more than 15,000 clones listed, about 91% were seen once. The material was unsorted PBMCs, obtained 0.3 years after starting antiretroviral therapy. The receptor source for this set is a man in his 60s with HIV.

This chain uses TRBV2 with TRBJ2-2; TRBD1 or TRBD2 may be the D gene (5 bases each). V lost 10 bases, J lost 1 base, and 13 bases lay in between. Germline assignment: CDR1 SNHLY and CDR2 FYNNEI. This CDR3 spans 14 amino acids. Here the CDR3 reads CATSGTRNTGELFF. As DNA, the CDR3 is TGTGCCACCTCCGGGACCCGGAACACCGGGGAGCTGTTTTTT.

This chain uses TRBV2 with TRBJ1-6; possibly TRBD1 for D (5 bases). This CDR3 is built from 16 residues. V was clipped by 8 bases and J by 6 bases, with 20 bases between them. Germline-derived CDR1 and CDR2 are SNHLY and FYNNEI. DNA for the CDR3: TGTGCCAGCGGCCCGTTTGGGGCGGCCTCTAATTCACCCCTCCACTTT. Protein: CASGPFGAASNSPLHF.

The chain has TRBV6-5 and TRBJ2-7, with 7 bases lining up with TRBD1. Trimming took 5 bases from V and 2 from J; bases not matched to a gene: 6. The CDR3 is 14 residues long. Germline V gene lookup returns CDR1 MNHEY and CDR2 SVGAGI. CDR3 bases: TGTGCCAGCAGTCAAGTGACAGGGACCTACGAGCAGTACTTC. Translation gives CASSQVTGTYEQYF.

The genes are TRBV2 and TRBJ2-3; D gene uncertain. Germline assignment: CDR1 SNHLY and CDR2 FYNNEI. This CDR3 comprises 14 residues. Trimming cost V 1 base and J 0 bases, with 5 bases left between them. Here the CDR3 reads CASSEGQSTDTQYF. The DNA of the CDR3 is TGTGCCAGCAGTGAAGGGCAGAGCACAGATACGCAGTATTTT.

This sequence joins TRBV6-5 and TRBJ2-5; 9 nucleotides align to TRBD1. The V segment lost 6 bases and the J segment 3 bases; nucleotides outside the gene matches: 8. The CDR3 runs 15 residues. The V gene's germline CDR1 is MNHEY and CDR2 SVGAGI. Written as DNA, the CDR3 is TGTGCCAGCAGCGATCCGGGACAGGGAAAAGAGACCCAGTACTTC. The encoded protein is CASSDPGQGKETQYF.

The chain recombines TRBV25-1 with TRBJ2-7; 7 positions agree with TRBD2. Germline trimming cut 2 bases from V and 5 bases from J; bases unmatched to any gene: 12. The V gene's germline CDR1 is MGHDK and CDR2 SYGVNS. This CDR3 is 16 amino acids long. CDR3 residues: CASSEPTIAGLHEQYF. DNA for the CDR3: TGTGCCAGCAGTGAACCAACGATAGCGGGTCTACACGAGCAGTACTTC.

The rearrangement joins TRBV11-2 to TRBJ1-5; 8 bases map to TRBD1. Germline CDR1 reads SGHAT; CDR2 reads FQNNGV. V lost 3 bases to trimming and J lost 3 bases; unmatched junction nucleotides: 7. This CDR3 is built from 16 residues. This CDR3 is CASSLDTGGSNQPQHF. Here the CDR3 DNA reads TGTGCCAGCAGCTTGGATACAGGGGGTTCCAATCAGCCCCAGCATTTT.

This sequence joins TRBV10-3 and TRBJ2-5, with 8 bases identical to TRBD1. CDR1 and CDR2 from the germline V gene are ENHRY and SYGVKD. The V segment lost 6 bases and the J segment 3 bases; nucleotides outside the gene matches: 3. This CDR3 has 13 residues. Here the CDR3 DNA reads TGTGCCATCAGCGAACAGGGGGAAGAGACCCAGTACTTC. As protein: CAISEQGEETQYF.

The rearrangement joins TRBV7-9 to TRBJ2-7; no clear D gene. Germline lookup yields CDR1 SEHNR and CDR2 FQNEAQ (reference sequence). V was shortened by 5 bases and J by 3 bases, with 8 bases between the two germline ends. CDR3 length: 12 amino acids. The CDR3 region has the DNA TGTGCCAGCAGCCTCCGCGGCTACGAGCAGTACTTC. Protein: CASSLRGYEQYF. Together with reference TRBV7-9 and TRBJ2-7, the CDR3 gives the full variable domain: DTGVSQNPRHKITKRGQNVTFRCDPISEHNRLYWYRQTLGQGPEFLTYFQNEAQLEKSRLLSDRFSAERPKGSFSTLEIQRTEQGDSAMYLCASSLRGYEQYFGPGTRLTVT.

The V call is TRBV2, the J call TRBJ2-1; 8 bases match TRBD2. Germline V gene sequence: CDR1 SNHLY, CDR2 FYNNEI. With V trimmed by 5 bases and J by 12 bases, 9 bases remained unmatched. CDR3 size: 13 residues. This chain's CDR3 is CASSTGLEGWQFF. The CDR3 nucleotides are TGTGCCAGCAGTACGGGACTAGAGGGGTGGCAGTTCTTC.

The V and J genes are TRBV12-5 and TRBJ1-2, with D hard to call. V was clipped by 6 bases and J by 5 bases, with 10 bases between them. The germline CDR1 and CDR2 sequences are LGHNT and FRNRAP. This CDR3 is 12 amino acids long. The CDR3 DNA reads as TGTGCTAGTGGCTTGACCCTTTATGGCTACACCTTC. Amino acid sequence: CASGLTLYGYTF.

V gene TRBV2 combines with J gene TRBJ2-7; 10 bases are a match to TRBD1. Trimming took 2 bases from V and 6 from J; bases not matched to a gene: 7. The CDR3 covers 15 residues. The germline V gene encodes CDR1 SNHLY and CDR2 FYNNEI. In DNA, the CDR3 is TGTGCCAGCAGTGAAATAGGAGACAGGGGGCTCGAGCAGTACTTC. Translated: CASSEIGDRGLEQYF.

DNA for the CDR3: TGTGCCAGTACCTACGGTCCTAGCAATCAGCCCCAGCATTTT. It translates to CASTYGPSNQPQHF. J is TRBJ1-5 and V is TRBV19, with D uncertain. The CDR3 covers 14 residues. Trimming removed 7 bases at V and 0 bases at J, with 10 bases between. Germline assignment: CDR1 LNHDA and CDR2 SQIVND (reference sequence).